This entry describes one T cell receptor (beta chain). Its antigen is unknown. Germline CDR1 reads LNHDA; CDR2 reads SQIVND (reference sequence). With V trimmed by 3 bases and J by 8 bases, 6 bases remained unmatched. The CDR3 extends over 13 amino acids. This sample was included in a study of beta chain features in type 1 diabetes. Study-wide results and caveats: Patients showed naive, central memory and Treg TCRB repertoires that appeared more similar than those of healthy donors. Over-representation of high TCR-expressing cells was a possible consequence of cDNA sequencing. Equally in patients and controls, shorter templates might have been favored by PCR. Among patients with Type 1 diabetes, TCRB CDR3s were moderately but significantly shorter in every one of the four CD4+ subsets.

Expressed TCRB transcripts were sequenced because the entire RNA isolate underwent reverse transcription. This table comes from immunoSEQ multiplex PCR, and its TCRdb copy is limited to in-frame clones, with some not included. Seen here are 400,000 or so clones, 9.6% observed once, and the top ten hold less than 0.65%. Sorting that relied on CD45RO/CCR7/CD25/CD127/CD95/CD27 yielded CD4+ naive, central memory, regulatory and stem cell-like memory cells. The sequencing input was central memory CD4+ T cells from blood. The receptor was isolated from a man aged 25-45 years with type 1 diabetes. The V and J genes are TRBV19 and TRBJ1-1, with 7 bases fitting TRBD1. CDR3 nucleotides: TGTGCCAGTAGTATCCGGGAGGGGGCGGAAGCTTTCTTT. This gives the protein CASSIREGAEAFF.